Presented here are 15 T cell receptor beta chains from one specimen sequenced in a study of T cell repertoires in cytomegalovirus infection. Each CDR3 protein is one row after TCRdb ran MiXCR on the reads. Of roughly 90,000 distinct CDR3 sequences in the sample, 25% to 35% were seen once. These receptors have no known antigen. This specimen was CD8+ T cells from cultured PBMCs, taken from culture after CMV antigen stimulation. These receptors originate from a human donor in good health (CMV status not recorded). Some clones in this sample may be carry-over from other donors' samples.

As to this clonotype: The CDR3 carries no conserved terminal phenylalanine or tryptophan, so it likely arises from a read error. The DNA is omitted, as the CDR3 cannot be located on it reliably, and the CDR3 follows TCRdb's listing. The CDR3 reads CASILENYQETQYV. The chain has TRBV6-1 and TRBJ2-5. From its first to its last residue, the CDR3 has 14 amino acids. Per germline, CDR1 MNHNS and CDR2 SASEGT.

In this sample, this clonotype turned up a few times. V usage is TRBV19 and J usage is TRBJ1-1, with unresolved D. V was shortened by 2 bases and J by 0 bases, with 10 bases between the two germline ends. The germline V gene has CDR1 LNHDA and CDR2 SQIVND (reference sequence). The CDR3 has 15 residues. The CDR3 sequence: CASSISGNMNTEAFF. In DNA form, the CDR3 reads TGTGCCAGTAGTATATCGGGGAACATGAACACTGAAGCTTTCTTT.

The J gene is TRBJ1-5, the V gene TRBV27; 7 nucleotides line up with TRBD1. CDR1 MNHEY and CDR2 SMNVEV come from the germline V gene (reference sequence). The CDR3 length is 14 residues. The J segment lost 7 bases and the V segment lost 2 bases, leaving 5 bases of the junction unmatched. The CDR3 DNA reads as TGTGCCAGCAGTTTAACGGGACAGTGGCAGCCCCAGCATTTT. It translates to CASSLTGQWQPQHF.

In its sample, this clonotype was seen a few times. The V gene is TRBV7-9, the J gene TRBJ1-1; D is perhaps TRBD1 (5 bases). The CDR3 is 15 residues long. Germline V gene data show CDR1 as SEHNR and CDR2 as FQNEAQ (reference sequence). V was cut by 3 bases and J by 1 base, with 12 bases left in between. CDR3 in DNA: TGTGCCAGCAGCTTCAGTGGGGGGTCGAACACTGAAGCTTTCTTT. The encoded protein is CASSFSGGSNTEAFF.

This clonotype was detected a few times. This rearrangement joins TRBV19 to TRBJ1-5; 8 bases line up with TRBD1. This CDR3 comprises 14 residues. CDR1 is LNHDA and CDR2 is SQIVND in the germline V gene (reference sequence). Losses at the gene ends were 6 bases for V and 4 bases for J; bases not matched to a gene: 5. CDR3 nucleotide sequence: TGTGCCAGTAGGGATACAGGGGGAAATCAGCCCCAGCATTTT. Translating it yields CASRDTGGNQPQHF.

This clonotype has only a few counts. At one of its ends the junction is not consistent with the germline gene, which may arise from a read error. The rearrangement links TRBV4-1 to TRBJ2-1; 8 nucleotides align to TRBD2. The CDR3 is 18 residues long. Germline V gives CDR1 MGHRA, CDR2 YSYEKL. In DNA, the CDR3 is TGCGCCAGCAGCCAAGATCGAAGACTAGCGTCCTCCCACAATGAGCAGTTCTTC. It encodes CASSQDRRLASSHNEQFF.

V is TRBV5-5 and J is TRBJ1-5; 8 bases fit TRBD1. There are 15 residues in the CDR3. The junction had 6 bases not matched to a gene; V was cut back by 2 bases and J by 5 bases. From germline, CDR1 is SGHKS and CDR2 YYEKEE (reference sequence). In DNA, the CDR3 is TGTGCCAGCAGCTTTAGGACAGGGTCGGATCAGCCCCAGCATTTT. It codes for CASSFRTGSDQPQHF.

This clonotype was counted a few times. V is TRBV7-2 and J is TRBJ1-1; 9 bases are a match to TRBD1. The V gene end was trimmed by 2 bases and the J gene end by 4 bases; junction bases not matched to a gene: 8. Germline CDR1 and CDR2: SGHTA and FQGNSA. The CDR3 runs 16 residues. The chain's CDR3 is CASSLPRDRVSTEAFF. CDR3 DNA sequence: TGTGCCAGCAGCTTACCCCGGGACAGGGTGAGCACTGAAGCTTTCTTT.

This clonotype turned up a few times. The rearrangement joins TRBV4-1 to TRBJ2-2, with D maybe TRBD2 (6 bases). V was cut by 4 bases and J by 8 bases, with 17 bases left in between. This CDR3 comprises 15 residues. Germline assignment: CDR1 MGHRA and CDR2 YSYEKL. The chain's CDR3 is CASSPVGGRRGELFF. The CDR3 DNA is TGCGCCAGCAGCCCCGTGGGGGGTCGGAGGGGGGAGCTGTTTTTT.

CDR3: CASSGSGYEQFF. DNA of the CDR3: TGTGCCAGCAGCGGGAGCGGGTATGAGCAGTTCTTC. V usage is TRBV7-9 and J usage is TRBJ2-1; tentatively, D is TRBD2 (6 bases). From germline, CDR1 is SEHNR and CDR2 FQNEAQ (reference sequence). V was pared by 5 bases and J by 8 bases, with 10 bases between. The CDR3 is 12 amino acids. Full variable domain (missing parts from reference TRBV7-9 and TRBJ2-1): DTGVSQNPRHKITKRGQNVTFRCDPISEHNRLYWYRQTLGQGPEFLTYFQNEAQLEKSRLLSDRFSAERPKGSFSTLEIQRTEQGDSAMYLCASSGSGYEQFFGPGTRLTVL.

This clonotype occurred a few times. The gene calls are TRBV27 and TRBJ2-3; D is uncertain. V was shortened by 8 bases and J by 7 bases, with 16 bases between the two germline ends. The CDR3 extends over 13 amino acids. Germline V lookup: CDR1 MNHEY, CDR2 SMNVEV (reference sequence). This chain's CDR3 is CASLPSGSNTQYF. In DNA form, the CDR3 reads TGTGCCAGCCTCCCCTCTGGGTCAAATACGCAGTATTTT.

This clonotype was counted a few times. The gene calls are TRBV7-9 and TRBJ1-1; D unclear. V gave up 8 bases and J gave up 1 base, with 11 bases separating them. Germline CDR1 is SEHNR and CDR2 is FQNEAQ (reference sequence). The CDR3 contains 13 residues. The CDR3: CASASSGNTEAFF. CDR3 in DNA: TGTGCCAGCGCCTCCTCGGGGAACACTGAAGCTTTCTTT. The full variable domain, completed using reference TRBV7-9 and TRBJ1-1, is DTGVSQNPRHKITKRGQNVTFRCDPISEHNRLYWYRQTLGQGPEFLTYFQNEAQLEKSRLLSDRFSAERPKGSFSTLEIQRTEQGDSAMYLCASASSGNTEAFFGQGTRLTVV.

The rearrangement links TRBV24-1 to TRBJ2-7; 7 bases align to TRBD1. CDR1 and CDR2 (germline): KGHDR, SFDVKD. The CDR3 is made up of 16 amino acids. V gave up 4 bases and J gave up 2 bases; unmatched junction bases: 10. This chain's CDR3 is CATSDSRGGLTYEQYF. In DNA form, the CDR3 reads TGTGCCACCAGTGACTCTAGAGGGGGCTTGACCTACGAGCAGTACTTC.

V usage is TRBV24-1 and J usage is TRBJ2-3, with D possibly being TRBD2 (6 bases). From germline, CDR1 is KGHDR and CDR2 SFDVKD. V lost 7 bases and J 0 bases, leaving 7 bases between the germline ends. CDR3 size: 13 residues. The DNA for the CDR3 is TGTGCCACCAGCCGGGGGAGCACAGATACGCAGTATTTT. Its protein is CATSRGSTDTQYF.

This clonotype was recorded a few times. V gene TRBV6-5 combines with J gene TRBJ1-2, with 9 bases that match TRBD1. From germline, CDR1 is MNHEY and CDR2 SVGAGI. Losses at the gene ends were 9 bases for V and 8 bases for J; bases not matched to a gene: 16. CDR3 length equals 15 residues. The chain's CDR3 is CASFSRDRDFRGYTF. Here the CDR3 DNA reads TGTGCCAGTTTTTCCCGGGACAGGGACTTTAGGGGCTACACCTTC.